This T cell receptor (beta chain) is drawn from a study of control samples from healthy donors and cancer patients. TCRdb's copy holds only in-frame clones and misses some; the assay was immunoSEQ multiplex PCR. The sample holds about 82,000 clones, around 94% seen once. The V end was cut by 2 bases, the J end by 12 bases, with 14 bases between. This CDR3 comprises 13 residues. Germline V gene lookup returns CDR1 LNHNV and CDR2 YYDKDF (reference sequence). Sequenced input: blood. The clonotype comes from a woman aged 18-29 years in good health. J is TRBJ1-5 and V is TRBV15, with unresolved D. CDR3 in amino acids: CATSRFVGGLQHF. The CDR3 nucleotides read TGTGCCACCAGCAGATTTGTCGGAGGGCTCCAGCATTTT.